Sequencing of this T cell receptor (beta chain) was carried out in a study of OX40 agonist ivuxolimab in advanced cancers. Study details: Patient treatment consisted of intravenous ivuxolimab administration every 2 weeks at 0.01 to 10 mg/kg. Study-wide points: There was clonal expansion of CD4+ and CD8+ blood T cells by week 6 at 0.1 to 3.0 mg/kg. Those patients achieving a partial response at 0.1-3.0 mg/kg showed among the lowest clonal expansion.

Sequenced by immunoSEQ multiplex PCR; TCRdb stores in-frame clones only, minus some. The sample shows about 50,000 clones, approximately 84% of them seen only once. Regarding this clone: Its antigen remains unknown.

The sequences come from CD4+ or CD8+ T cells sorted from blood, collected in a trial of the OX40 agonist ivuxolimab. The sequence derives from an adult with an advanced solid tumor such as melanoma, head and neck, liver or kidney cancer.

CDR3 nucleotides: TGTGCCAGCAGCGAAAGGGGCACTGAAGCTTTCTTT. Its translation: CASSERGTEAFF. J is TRBJ1-1 and V is TRBV6-6, with a weak D call TRBD1 (5 bases). Trimming took 6 bases from V and 4 from J, leaving 9 bases between them. This CDR3 region has 12 residues. Germline-derived CDR1 and CDR2 are MNHNY and SVGAGI (reference sequence).